This T cell receptor (beta chain) was retrieved from a study of blood T cell repertoires in COVID-19 (dated by TCRdb to 2020 to 2022). At the level of the whole study: Samples from collaborators originated in the United States, Italy and Spain and spanned both the acute and convalescent phases of COVID-19. The prospective study material was composed of cDNA or gDNA derived from T cells, B-cell-depleted T cells, or PBMCs. Subjects who had been exposed to COVID-19, were actively infected with it, or had recovered from it provided the deeply sampled blood TCRbeta repertoires that made up the dataset. The repertoires were released in a freely available public database meant as a resource for research on the immune response to SARS-CoV-2. Samples came from the ongoing ImmuneRACE study (first 160 participants) plus 1,254 subjects from 6 global collaborators. Sample metadata almost always included a de-identified subject ID, COVID-19 status, age in years and sex. HLA class I and class II types, where available, came from metadata supplied by the sample provider rather than from assay-based typing. The full study reports these points: The amount of clinical and demographic metadata varied by source and participant and was provided uncurated.

TCRbeta CDR3 regions were amplified from genomic DNA using the immunoSEQ Assay, a bias-controlled multiplex PCR. Concerning the study's data processing: The number of nucleated cells in each sample was estimated from the amplification of reference gene primers within the assay. To quantify the absolute abundance of each unique TCRbeta CDR3 rearrangement, sequence reads were collapsed and filtered. For each sample, productive Simpson clonality was calculated by taking the square root of Simpson's diversity index across productive rearrangements. Sourced from immuneACCESS, this table was stored by TCRdb with only in-frame sequences that have V and J called. A share of the clones is absent; for the studies checked, an unresolved V gene accounts for under half, and the remainder has no known explanation. V, J and clone size are those of that table, while D and trimming were read from the DNA. This sample lists a few hundred thousand clones; 83% were detected once. In total, the top ten clones hold approximately 5.4% of the sample.

Participants in the prospective study were enrolled through a virtual design, were aged roughly 18 to 90 years, and lived in 24 United States geographic areas. Cohort assignment in the prospective study relied on participant-reported clinical history from a screening survey and a study questionnaire. Recovered participants in ImmuneRACE Cohort 3 were defined by two consecutive negative NP/OP PCR tests, clearance by a healthcare professional, or resolution of symptoms. In the prospective study, whole blood, serum and a nasopharyngeal or oropharyngeal swab were collected from each participant by mobile phlebotomists. Prospective study participants could optionally give additional blood draws and questionnaires over an approximately 2-month period. Prospective study blood samples were shipped either frozen or at room temperature before DNA extraction. In the case of this clone: This receptor's antigen is unknown. Base-call qualities are not available, and no considerably larger clone is one nucleotide away.

The clonotype was recovered from a woman aged 45-59 years who had recovered from COVID-19. Specimen: PBMCs or T cells enriched from blood (not recorded which).

The CDR3: CASSYFSGQGAETQYF. The DNA reads as follows: TGTGCCAGCAGTTATTTTTCCGGACAGGGGGCCGAGACCCAGTACTTC. The V and J segments used are TRBV6-2 or TRBV6-3 and TRBJ2-5, with 11 middle bases fitting TRBD1. The germline V gene specifies MNHEY as CDR1 and SVGEGT as CDR2. The germline V and J ends show losses of 3 bases and 5 bases respectively, and no gene match explains 8 bases of the junction. The CDR3 runs 16 amino acids, cysteine and phenylalanine included. The read is trimmed to its CDR3 DNA, 48 bases read in frame from base 1.